The entry that follows covers one TCR beta chain sequence. Its antigen is unknown. The data were obtained in a study of T-cell memory formation after mild COVID-19. Study outcomes and limitations: While clones contracting from day 15 to 85 were balanced between CD4 and CD8, later expanders leaned CD4+.

TCRdb reprocessed the 5' RACE reads with MiXCR, giving one entry per CDR3 protein. The data show about half a million distinct CDR3 sequences, with roughly 18% seen just once and around an eighth held by the top ten. The CDR3 is 15 amino acids. Germline V lookup: CDR1 SGHTA, CDR2 FQGNSA. V was trimmed by 5 bases and J by 2 bases, leaving 16 bases between them. The receptor comes from an adult woman who had mild COVID-19 (a few samples of this study predate the infection). Cell type and time point are not known. The sample taken for sequencing was PBMCs or a T cell subset sorted from them (not recorded which). The chain combines TRBV7-2 with TRBJ2-7; the D is unclear. CDR3 in amino acids: CASSLWLTGAYEQYF. CDR3 coding DNA: TGTGCCAGCAGCCTATGGCTGACGGGTGCCTACGAGCAGTACTTC.